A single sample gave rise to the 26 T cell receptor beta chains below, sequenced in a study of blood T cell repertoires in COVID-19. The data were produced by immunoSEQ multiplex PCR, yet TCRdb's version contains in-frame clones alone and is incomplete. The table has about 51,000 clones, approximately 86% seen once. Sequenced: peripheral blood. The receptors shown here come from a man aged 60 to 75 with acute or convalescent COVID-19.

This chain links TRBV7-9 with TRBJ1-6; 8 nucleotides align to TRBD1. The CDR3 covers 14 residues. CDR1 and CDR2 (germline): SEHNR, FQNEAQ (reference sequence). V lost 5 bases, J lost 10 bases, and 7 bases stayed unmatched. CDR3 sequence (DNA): TGTGCCAGCAGCAAAGACAGGGGTAGCTCACCCCTCCACTTT. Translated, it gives CASSKDRGSSPLHF.

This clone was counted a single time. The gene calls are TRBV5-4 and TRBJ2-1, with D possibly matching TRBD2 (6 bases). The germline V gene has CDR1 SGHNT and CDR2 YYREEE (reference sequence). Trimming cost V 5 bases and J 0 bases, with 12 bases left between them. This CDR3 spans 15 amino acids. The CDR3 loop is CASRRAGTSYNEQFF. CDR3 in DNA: TGTGCCAGCAGACGAGCGGGCACCTCCTACAATGAGCAGTTCTTC. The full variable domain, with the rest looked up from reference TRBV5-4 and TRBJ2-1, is ETGVTQSPTHLIKTRGQQVTLRCSSQSGHNTVSWYQQALGQGPQFIFQYYREEENGRGNFPPRFSGLQFPNYSSELNVNALELDDSALYLCASRRAGTSYNEQFFGPGTRLTVL.

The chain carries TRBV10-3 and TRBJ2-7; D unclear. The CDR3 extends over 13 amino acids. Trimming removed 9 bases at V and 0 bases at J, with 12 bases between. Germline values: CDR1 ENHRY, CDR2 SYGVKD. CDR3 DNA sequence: TGTGCCATTACTGACGGAGCCTCCTACGAGCAGTACTTC. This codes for CAITDGASYEQYF.

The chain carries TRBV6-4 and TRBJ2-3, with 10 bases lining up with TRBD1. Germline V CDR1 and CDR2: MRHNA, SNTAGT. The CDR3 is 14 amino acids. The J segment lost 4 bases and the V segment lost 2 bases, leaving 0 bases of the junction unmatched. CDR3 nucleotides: TGTGCCAGCAGTGACGGACAGGGGGCAGATACGCAGTATTTT. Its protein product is CASSDGQGADTQYF.

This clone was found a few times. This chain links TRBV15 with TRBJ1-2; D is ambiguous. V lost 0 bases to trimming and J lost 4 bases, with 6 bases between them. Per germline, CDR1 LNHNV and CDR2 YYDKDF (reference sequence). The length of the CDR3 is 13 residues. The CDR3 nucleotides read TGTGCCACCAGCAGAGATTCTTCCTATGGCTACACCTTC. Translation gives CATSRDSSYGYTF.

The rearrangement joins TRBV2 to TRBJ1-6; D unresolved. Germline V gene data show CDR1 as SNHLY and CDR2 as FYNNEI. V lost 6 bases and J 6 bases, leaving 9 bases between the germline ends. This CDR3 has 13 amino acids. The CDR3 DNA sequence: TGTGCCAGCAGAGACTCGAGTAATTCACCCCTCCACTTT. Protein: CASRDSSNSPLHF.

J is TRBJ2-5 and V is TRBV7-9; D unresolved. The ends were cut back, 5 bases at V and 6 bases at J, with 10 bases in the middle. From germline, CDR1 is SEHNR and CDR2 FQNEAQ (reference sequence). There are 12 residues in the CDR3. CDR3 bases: TGTGCCAGCAGCCCCTCGAGGCAGACCCAGTACTTC. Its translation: CASSPSRQTQYF. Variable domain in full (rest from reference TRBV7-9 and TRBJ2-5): DTGVSQNPRHKITKRGQNVTFRCDPISEHNRLYWYRQTLGQGPEFLTYFQNEAQLEKSRLLSDRFSAERPKGSFSTLEIQRTEQGDSAMYLCASSPSRQTQYFGPGTRLLVL.

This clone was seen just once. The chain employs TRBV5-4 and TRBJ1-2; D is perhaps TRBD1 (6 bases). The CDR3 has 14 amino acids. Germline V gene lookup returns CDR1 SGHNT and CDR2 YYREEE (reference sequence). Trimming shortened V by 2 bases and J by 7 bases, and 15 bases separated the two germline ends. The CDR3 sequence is CASSFARGPGGYTF. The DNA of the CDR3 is TGTGCCAGCAGCTTTGCCAGGGGTCCGGGTGGCTACACCTTC.

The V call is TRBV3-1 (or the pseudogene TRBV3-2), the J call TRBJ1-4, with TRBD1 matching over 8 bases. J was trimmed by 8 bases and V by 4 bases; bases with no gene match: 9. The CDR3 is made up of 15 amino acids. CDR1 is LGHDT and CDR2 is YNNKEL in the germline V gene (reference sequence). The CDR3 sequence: CASSPEDRVREKLFF. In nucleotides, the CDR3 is TGTGCCAGCAGCCCCGAGGACAGGGTGAGGGAAAAACTGTTTTTT.

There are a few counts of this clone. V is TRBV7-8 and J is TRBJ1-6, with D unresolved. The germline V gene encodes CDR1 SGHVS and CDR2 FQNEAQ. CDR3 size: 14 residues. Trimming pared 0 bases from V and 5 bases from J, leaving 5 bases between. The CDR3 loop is CASSLAQNNSPLHF. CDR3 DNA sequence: TGTGCCAGCAGCTTAGCCCAGAATAATTCACCCCTCCACTTT.

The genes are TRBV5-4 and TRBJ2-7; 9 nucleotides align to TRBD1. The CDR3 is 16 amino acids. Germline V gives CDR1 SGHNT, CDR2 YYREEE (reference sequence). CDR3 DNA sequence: TGTGCTACCAAACGAAGGGGGGGACAGGGCCTTGAGAAGCAGTACTTC. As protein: CATKRRGGQGLEKQYF.

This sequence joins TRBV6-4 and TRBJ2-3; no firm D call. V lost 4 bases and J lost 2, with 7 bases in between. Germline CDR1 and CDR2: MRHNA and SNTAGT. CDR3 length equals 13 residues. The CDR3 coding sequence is TGTGCCAGCAGTGGAGACATCACAGATACGCAGTATTTT. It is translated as CASSGDITDTQYF.

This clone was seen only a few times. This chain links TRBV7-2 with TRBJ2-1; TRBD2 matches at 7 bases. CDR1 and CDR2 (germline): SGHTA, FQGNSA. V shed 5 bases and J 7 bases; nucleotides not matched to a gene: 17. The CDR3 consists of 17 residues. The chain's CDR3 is CASSPKGLGLGVNEQFF. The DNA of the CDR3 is TGTGCCAGCAGCCCCAAAGGACTAGGGCTTGGTGTGAATGAGCAGTTCTTC.

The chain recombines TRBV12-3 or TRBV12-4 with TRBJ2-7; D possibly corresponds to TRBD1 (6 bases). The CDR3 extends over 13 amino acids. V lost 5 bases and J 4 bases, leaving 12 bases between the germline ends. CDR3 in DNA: TGTGCCAGCAGTCTCTCCGGACAGTACGAGCAGTACTTC. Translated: CASSLSGQYEQYF.

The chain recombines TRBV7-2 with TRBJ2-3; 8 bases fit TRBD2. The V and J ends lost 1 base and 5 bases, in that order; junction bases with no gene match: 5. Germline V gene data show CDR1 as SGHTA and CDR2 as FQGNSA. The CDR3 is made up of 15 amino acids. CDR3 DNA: TGTGCCAGCAGCTTAGATGCGACTAGCGTAGATACGCAGTATTTT. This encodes CASSLDATSVDTQYF.

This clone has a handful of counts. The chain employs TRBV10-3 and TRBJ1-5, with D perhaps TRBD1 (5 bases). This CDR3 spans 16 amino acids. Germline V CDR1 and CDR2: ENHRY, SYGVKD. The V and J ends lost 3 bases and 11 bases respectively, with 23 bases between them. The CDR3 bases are TGTGCCATCAGTGACCCATGGGGGGAGGGGCAAGGCGCCCAGCATTTT. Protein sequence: CAISDPWGEGQGAQHF.

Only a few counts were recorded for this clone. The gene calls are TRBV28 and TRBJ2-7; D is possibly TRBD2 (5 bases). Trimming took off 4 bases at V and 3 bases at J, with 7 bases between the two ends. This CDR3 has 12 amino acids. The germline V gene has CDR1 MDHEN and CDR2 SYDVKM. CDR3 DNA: TGTGCCAGCAGTTCCCGGGGCTACGAGCAGTACTTC. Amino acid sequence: CASSSRGYEQYF.

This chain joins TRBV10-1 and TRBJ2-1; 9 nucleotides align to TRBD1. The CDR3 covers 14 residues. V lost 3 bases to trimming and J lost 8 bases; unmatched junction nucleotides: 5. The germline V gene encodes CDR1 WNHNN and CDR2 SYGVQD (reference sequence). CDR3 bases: TGCGCCAGCAGTGAAACAGGGGGCAAGGATGAGCAGTTCTTC. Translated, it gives CASSETGGKDEQFF.

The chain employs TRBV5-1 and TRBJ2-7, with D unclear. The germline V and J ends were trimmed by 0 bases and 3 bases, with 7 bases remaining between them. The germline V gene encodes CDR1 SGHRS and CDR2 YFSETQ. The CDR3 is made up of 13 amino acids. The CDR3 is CASSLAPYYEQYF. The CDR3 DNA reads TGCGCCAGCAGCTTGGCCCCGTACTACGAGCAGTACTTC.

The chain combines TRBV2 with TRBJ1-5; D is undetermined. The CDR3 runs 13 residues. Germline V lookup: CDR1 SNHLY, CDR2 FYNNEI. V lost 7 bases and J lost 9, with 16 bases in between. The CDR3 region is CASNKVAGGPQHF. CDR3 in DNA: TGTGCCAGCAATAAGGTGGCAGGAGGGCCCCAGCATTTT.

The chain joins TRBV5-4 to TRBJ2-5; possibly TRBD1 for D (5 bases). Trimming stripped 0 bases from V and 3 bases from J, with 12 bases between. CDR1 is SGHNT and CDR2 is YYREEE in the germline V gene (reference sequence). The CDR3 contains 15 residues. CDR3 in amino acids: CASSLGGYRKETQYF. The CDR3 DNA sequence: TGTGCCAGCAGCTTGGGCGGCTACAGGAAAGAGACCCAGTACTTC.

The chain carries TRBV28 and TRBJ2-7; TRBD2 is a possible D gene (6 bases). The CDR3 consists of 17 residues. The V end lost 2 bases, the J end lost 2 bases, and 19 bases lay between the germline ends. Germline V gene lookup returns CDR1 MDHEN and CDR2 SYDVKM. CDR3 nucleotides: TGTGCCAGCAGTTTACTACAGGAGGGGCTAGACGCCTACGAGCAGTACTTC. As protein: CASSLLQEGLDAYEQYF.

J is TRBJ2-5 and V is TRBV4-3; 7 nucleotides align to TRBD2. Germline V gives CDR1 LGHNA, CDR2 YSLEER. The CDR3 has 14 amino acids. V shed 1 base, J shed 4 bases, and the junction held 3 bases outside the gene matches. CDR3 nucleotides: TGCGCCAGCAGCCAAGCGGGGGGACGAGAGACCCAGTACTTC. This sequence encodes CASSQAGGRETQYF.

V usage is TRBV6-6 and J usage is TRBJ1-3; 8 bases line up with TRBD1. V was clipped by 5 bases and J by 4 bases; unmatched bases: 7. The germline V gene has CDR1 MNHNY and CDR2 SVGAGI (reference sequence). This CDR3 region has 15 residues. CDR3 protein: CASSKGQVQGNTIYF. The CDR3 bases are TGTGCCAGCAGTAAGGGACAGGTTCAGGGAAACACCATATATTTT.

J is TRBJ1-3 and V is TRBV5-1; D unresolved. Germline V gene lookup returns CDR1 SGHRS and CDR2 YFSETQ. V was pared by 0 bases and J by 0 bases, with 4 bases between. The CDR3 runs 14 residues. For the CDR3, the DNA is TGCGCCAGCAGCTTGGGGAGCTCTGGAAACACCATATATTTT. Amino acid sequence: CASSLGSSGNTIYF.

The CDR3 DNA reads TGCGCCAGCAGCCACGGGACTAGCGGAAACTACGAGCAGTACTTC. Protein sequence: CASSHGTSGNYEQYF. V usage is TRBV4-1 and J usage is TRBJ2-7; 11 nucleotides match TRBD2. The V gene end was trimmed by 3 bases and the J gene end by 3 bases; junction bases not matched to a gene: 4. The CDR3 loop spans 15 amino acids. Per germline, CDR1 MGHRA and CDR2 YSYEKL.